The 21 T cell receptor beta chains in this list originate from one sample, sequenced in a study of CD8 T cells in Susac syndrome. Random hexamers were used to reverse transcribe roughly 0.5 to 1 ug of RNA. MiXCR, run by TCRdb on the immunoSEQ multiplex PCR reads, gives a single entry per CDR3 protein. The sample has about 210,000 distinct CDR3 sequences, more than 85% seen once. The sequenced material came from CD4+ T cells from PBMCs. The receptors stem from a human donor with multiple sclerosis.

The rearrangement uses TRBV12-3 or TRBV12-4 and TRBJ2-1, with 11 bases identical to TRBD1. The CDR3 has 15 residues. Trimming took 6 bases from V and 7 from J; bases not matched to a gene: 8. The CDR3 spells CASSQWTGGLNEQFF. The CDR3 coding sequence is TGTGCCAGCAGCCAATGGACAGGGGGCCTGAATGAGCAGTTCTTC.

This chain uses TRBV4-2 with TRBJ2-1; D possibly corresponds to TRBD2 (6 bases). Germline V gene sequence: CDR1 LGHNA, CDR2 YNFKEQ. The CDR3 extends over 16 amino acids. Trimming pared 4 bases from V and 2 bases from J, leaving 15 bases between. CDR3 sequence reads: CASSRWGSGTYNEQFF. The CDR3 DNA reads as TGTGCCAGCAGCCGATGGGGTAGCGGCACCTACAATGAGCAGTTCTTC.

The rearrangement uses TRBV12-3 or TRBV12-4 and TRBJ1-1; D gene unclear. Trimming shortened V by 7 bases and J by 2 bases, and 14 bases separated the two germline ends. The CDR3 has 14 amino acids. Here the CDR3 reads CASMPQVLNTEAFF. The CDR3, as DNA: TGTGCCAGCATGCCTCAGGTGCTCAACACTGAAGCTTTCTTT.

The chain carries TRBV14 and TRBJ2-5, with D unresolved. V was clipped by 4 bases and J by 5 bases, with 14 bases between them. The germline CDR1 and CDR2 sequences are SGHDN and FVKESK. The CDR3 runs to 14 residues. The CDR3 region is CASSPRALGETQYF. The CDR3 DNA is TGTGCCAGCAGCCCACGGGCCTTGGGGGAGACCCAGTACTTC.

The V and J genes are TRBV7-2 and TRBJ2-7; TRBD2 aligns across 12 bases. Germline loops: CDR1 SGHTA, CDR2 FQGNSA. Trimming took 5 bases from V and 2 from J; bases not matched to a gene: 7. The CDR3 length is 16 residues. CDR3 region: CASSPPSGGVAYEQYF. CDR3 in DNA: TGTGCCAGCAGCCCACCTAGCGGGGGGGTAGCCTACGAGCAGTACTTC.

The chain carries TRBV20-1 and TRBJ2-5, with 8 positions matching TRBD1. The germline CDR1 and CDR2 sequences are DFQATT and SNEGSKA (reference sequence). The CDR3 has 13 amino acids. After removal of 4 bases from V and 5 bases from J, the junction contained 6 bases not matched to a gene. CDR3 protein: CSATTGAVETQYF. The CDR3 DNA reads TGCAGTGCTACGACAGGGGCGGTGGAGACCCAGTACTTC.

The J gene is TRBJ2-1, the V gene TRBV3-1, with TRBD2 identical over 15 bases. The CDR3 length is 15 residues. Germline V gene sequence: CDR1 LGHDT, CDR2 YNNKEL (reference sequence). J was trimmed by 10 bases and V by 4 bases; bases with no gene match: 5. CDR3 sequence: CASSLGLAGGQEQFF. The CDR3 region has the DNA TGTGCCAGCAGCCTCGGACTAGCGGGGGGGCAGGAGCAGTTCTTC.

V gene TRBV23-1 combines with J gene TRBJ1-5; D is unclear. TRBV23-1 is flagged as an ORF with uncertain function. The CDR3 contains 15 residues. Trimming pared 5 bases from V and 0 bases from J, leaving 11 bases between. The CDR3 is CASSAPGHSNQPQHF. The CDR3 DNA sequence: TGCGCCAGCAGTGCCCCCGGGCATAGCAATCAGCCCCAGCATTTT.

The rearrangement links TRBV6-1 to TRBJ2-2; 7 bases map to TRBD1. This CDR3 contains 17 residues. Germline CDR1 is MNHNS and CDR2 is SASEGT. V dropped 5 bases and J dropped 3; count of bases not matched to a gene: 12. The CDR3 loop is CASSIDRARFDTGELFF. CDR3 in DNA: TGTGCCAGCAGTATAGACAGGGCTCGGTTTGACACCGGGGAGCTGTTTTTT.

The V call is TRBV6-5, the J call TRBJ2-7; D not certain. V lost 6 bases and J lost 2, with 11 bases in between. Looked up from germline, CDR1 is MNHEY and CDR2 is SVGAGI. CDR3 length equals 13 residues. The CDR3 nucleotides are TGTGCCAGCAGCCCCGGAGTAACCTACGAGCAGTACGTC. It specifies CASSPGVTYEQYV.

The chain's CDR3 is CAWTSRQGEYNEQFF. In DNA, the CDR3 is TGTGCCTGGACTTCCAGACAGGGGGAGTACAATGAGCAGTTCTTC. The V and J genes are TRBV30 and TRBJ2-1, with 9 bases identical to TRBD1. Germline CDR1 and CDR2: GTSNPN and SVGIG (reference sequence). Trimming took 4 bases from V and 4 from J; bases not matched to a gene: 8. The CDR3 is 15 residues long.

This sequence joins TRBV5-4 and TRBJ2-1; TRBD2 matches at 11 bases. The CDR3 extends over 16 amino acids. The germline V gene has CDR1 SGHNT and CDR2 YYREEE (reference sequence). J gave up 4 bases and V 3 bases, and 6 bases lay outside the gene matches. The CDR3 DNA reads TGTGCCAGCAGCTCCCCTAGCGGGGGGATATACAATGAGCAGTTCTTC. Its protein is CASSSPSGGIYNEQFF.

CDR3 nucleotide sequence: TGTGCCAGCAGTTACTCGGGGGGTACGGAGACCCAGTACTTC. It yields the protein CASSYSGGTETQYF. The chain joins TRBV6-6 to TRBJ2-5; D perhaps matches TRBD2 (6 bases). V shed 0 bases and J shed 5 bases, with 10 bases lying between them. CDR1 is MNHNY, CDR2 SVGAGI, per germline (reference sequence). CDR3 length: 14 residues.

CDR3 DNA sequence: TGTGCCAGCAGTGAATTTGCGAAGTCCTCCTACGAGCAGTACGTC. Its protein is CASSEFAKSSYEQYV. The chain uses TRBV2 and TRBJ2-7; D call uncertain. The V end was cut by 2 bases, the J end by 0 bases, with 11 bases between. This CDR3 region has 15 residues. Germline V gene lookup returns CDR1 SNHLY and CDR2 FYNNEI.

The sample holds one count of this clonotype. V and J are TRBV13 and TRBJ2-3; TRBD2 might be the D (6 bases). Trimming removed 1 base at V and 4 bases at J, with 15 bases between. The CDR3 runs 16 residues. CDR1 is PRHDT and CDR2 is FYEKMQ in the germline V gene (reference sequence). Written as DNA, the CDR3 is TGTGCCAGCAGCTTAGAAATGGCCGGAGGGGCAGATACGCAGTATTTT. This translates into CASSLEMAGGADTQYF.

This clonotype was counted only a few times. The chain joins TRBV3-1 to TRBJ2-7; the match to TRBD1 covers 9 bases. This CDR3 has 14 residues. The germline V gene encodes CDR1 LGHDT and CDR2 YNNKEL (reference sequence). V was pared by 5 bases and J by 2 bases, with 4 bases of the junction left unmatched. CDR3 nucleotides: TGTGCCAGCAGCAGGGGACAGGGCGCCTACGAGCAGTACTTC. This encodes CASSRGQGAYEQYF.

The CDR3 spells CASSVAPAGTNTGELFF. CDR3 DNA: TGTGCCAGCAGCGTAGCCCCCGCCGGGACGAACACCGGGGAGCTGTTTTTT. V usage is TRBV9 and J usage is TRBJ2-2; maybe TRBD2 (5 bases). CDR1 is SGDLS, CDR2 YYNGEE, per germline. V was cut by 0 bases and J by 0 bases, with 12 bases left in between. The CDR3 length is 17 residues.

The rearrangement links TRBV20-1 to TRBJ2-6; D is uncertain. Germline CDR1 reads DFQATT; CDR2 reads SNEGSKA (reference sequence). Trimming removed 3 bases from V and 0 bases from J, with 9 bases in between. The CDR3 spans 15 residues. CDR3 sequence (DNA): TGCAGTGCTAGGACTCCGCCCTCTGGGGCCAACGTCCTGACTTTC. Encoded protein: CSARTPPSGANVLTF.

The rearrangement uses TRBV20-1 and TRBJ2-4; 7 nucleotides line up with TRBD1. CDR3 length: 13 amino acids. Trimming removed 3 bases from V and 1 base from J; junction bases left unmatched: 0. Germline V gene sequence: CDR1 DFQATT, CDR2 SNEGSKA (reference sequence). CDR3 loop: CSARDRAKNIQYF. The CDR3 DNA follows: TGCAGTGCTAGGGACAGGGCCAAAAACATTCAGTACTTC.

The rearrangement joins TRBV3-1 to TRBJ1-2, with 7 bases fitting TRBD1. The ends lost 4 bases at V and 1 base at J; junction bases unmatched: 9. Germline V CDR1 and CDR2: LGHDT, YNNKEL (reference sequence). This CDR3 region has 16 residues. The CDR3 sequence is CASSPTTGLVNYGYTF. In DNA, the CDR3 is TGTGCCAGCAGCCCGACGACAGGGTTAGTTAACTATGGCTACACCTTC.

The chain links TRBV5-4 to TRBJ2-7; TRBD2 matches 10 bases. CDR1 is SGHNT and CDR2 is YYREEE in the germline V gene (reference sequence). CDR3 size: 15 residues. V dropped 3 bases and J dropped 3; count of bases not matched to a gene: 6. The CDR3 DNA reads as TGTGCCAGCAGCTCCTGGACTAGCGGAATCTACGAGCAGTACGTC. Protein sequence: CASSSWTSGIYEQYV.